This TCR beta chain was sequenced for a study of T cells in Graves' hyperthyroidism and ophthalmopathy. The definition of stable Graves' hyperthyroidism was no ophthalmopathy progression within 18 months. Hyperthyroidism was newly diagnosed in patients aged 18 to 65 (duration under 2 months). The CDR3 contains 14 residues. Trimming pared 6 bases from V and 7 bases from J, leaving 16 bases between. Germline assignment: CDR1 MNHNS and CDR2 SASEGT. Template material for amplifying TCR beta CDR3 regions consisted of RNA transcripts. Using the HTBI primer set, a first-round RT-PCR was run on the TCR CDR3. Via MiXCR, TCRdb re-called the multiplex PCR reads, giving one row per CDR3 protein. This repertoire shows around 560,000 distinct CDR3 sequences, 15% to 20% found once; its top ten account for 15% to 20%. Study-level results: The model made its ophthalmopathy prediction, and onset followed a median roughly 6.5 months later.

To note about this clonotype: The antigen is unknown.

Material: blood. This clonotype was obtained from a woman in her late teens or twenties with Graves' hyperthyroidism. The rearrangement joins TRBV6-1 to TRBJ1-5; D is possibly TRBD1 (5 bases). CDR3 nucleotides: TGTGCCAGCAGCGCAACCGGGGGAGCCCAGCCCCAGCATTTT. Its protein product is CASSATGGAQPQHF.